These 21 T cell receptor beta chains came from one sample sequenced in a study of blood T cell repertoires in COVID-19. Generated by immunoSEQ multiplex PCR, the TCRdb table keeps only in-frame clones and is missing some. The data contain roughly 100,000 clones, roughly 90% of them singletons. The source material was peripheral blood. These receptors all stem from a woman in her seventies with acute or convalescent COVID-19.

This rearrangement joins TRBV18 to TRBJ2-6; D is perhaps TRBD1 (5 bases). Germline CDR1 is KGHSH and CDR2 is LQKENI. The CDR3 consists of 17 residues. The ends were cut back, 0 bases at V and 1 base at J, with 10 bases in the middle. The CDR3 region is CASSPPDSLSGANVLTF. In DNA, the CDR3 is TGTGCCAGCTCACCACCCGACAGCCTTTCTGGGGCCAACGTCCTGACTTTC.

V and J are TRBV9 and TRBJ2-2, with a weak D call TRBD2 (6 bases). The CDR3 is made up of 14 amino acids. V lost 4 bases and J lost 1, with 8 bases in between. The germline gives CDR1 SGDLS, CDR2 YYNGEE. CDR3 loop: CASSPRGNTGELFF. The CDR3, as DNA: TGTGCCAGCAGCCCGCGGGGGAACACCGGGGAGCTGTTTTTT.

J is TRBJ2-3 and V is TRBV13; the match to TRBD2 covers 9 bases. Looked up from germline, CDR1 is PRHDT and CDR2 is FYEKMQ (reference sequence). The CDR3 contains 17 residues. V trimming: 5 bases; J trimming: 6 bases; junction bases outside the gene matches: 15. DNA for the CDR3: TGTGCCAGCAGCCCCCGTTTGGGCGGGGGGGCCCGGGATACGCAGTATTTT. It yields the protein CASSPRLGGGARDTQYF.

V usage is TRBV27 and J usage is TRBJ2-5; 11 positions agree with TRBD1. The CDR3 runs 14 residues. Germline loops: CDR1 MNHEY, CDR2 SMNVEV (reference sequence). Losses at the gene ends were 3 bases for V and 7 bases for J; bases not matched to a gene: 4. The CDR3: CASSFIGTGGTQYF. The CDR3, as DNA: TGTGCCAGCAGTTTTATCGGGACAGGGGGGACCCAGTACTTC.

The CDR3 coding sequence is TGTGCCAGCAGTTTTCGCGGTCCCCCTGGGGATACGCAGTATTTT. Translated, it gives CASSFRGPPGDTQYF. This chain uses TRBV28 with TRBJ2-3; D call uncertain. Trimming shortened V by 3 bases and J by 6 bases, and 16 bases separated the two germline ends. CDR3 size: 15 residues. Looked up from germline, CDR1 is MDHEN and CDR2 is SYDVKM.

CDR3 region: CASSRGQGANYGYTF. In nucleotides, the CDR3 is TGTGCCAGCAGCCGAGGACAGGGAGCTAACTATGGCTACACCTTC. This chain connects TRBV5-5 to TRBJ1-2; 8 positions match TRBD1. The CDR3 has 15 amino acids. J gave up 0 bases and V 4 bases, and 5 bases lay outside the gene matches. Germline V gene sequence: CDR1 SGHKS, CDR2 YYEKEE (reference sequence).

The chain recombines TRBV7-2 with TRBJ1-3; D perhaps matches TRBD1 (6 bases). Between the trimmed V and J ends, which lost 2 bases and 0 bases, there was a span of 11 bases. The germline V gene has CDR1 SGHTA and CDR2 FQGNSA. This CDR3 region has 16 residues. CDR3 residues: CASSLIGQNSGNTIYF. The CDR3, as DNA: TGTGCCAGCAGCTTAATCGGACAGAACTCTGGAAACACCATATATTTT.

The V and J genes are TRBV18 and TRBJ2-5; weak D call: TRBD2 (6 bases). Per germline, CDR1 KGHSH and CDR2 LQKENI. V was shortened by 6 bases and J by 0 bases, with 8 bases between the two germline ends. The CDR3 runs to 13 residues. The CDR3 loop is CASSRGNQETQYF. As DNA, the CDR3 is TGTGCCAGCTCCCGGGGGAACCAAGAGACCCAGTACTTC.

V usage is TRBV6-1 and J usage is TRBJ2-2, with 7 positions matching TRBD1. Germline CDR1 MNHNS, CDR2 SASEGT. V lost 2 bases, J lost 4 bases, and 4 bases stayed unmatched. CDR3 length equals 15 residues. DNA of the CDR3: TGTGCCAGCAGTGAATCGACAGGGACCACCGGGGAGCTGTTTTTT. It specifies CASSESTGTTGELFF.

The chain joins TRBV7-2 to TRBJ1-5, with 7 bases matching TRBD1. Germline V lookup: CDR1 SGHTA, CDR2 FQGNSA. V trimming: 5 bases; J trimming: 6 bases; junction bases outside the gene matches: 4. This CDR3 spans 13 amino acids. The CDR3 sequence: CASSKTGVQPQHF. The CDR3 nucleotides read TGTGCCAGCAGCAAAACAGGGGTTCAGCCCCAGCATTTT.

V is TRBV5-1 and J is TRBJ2-5; 8 bases are shared with TRBD1. V shed 3 bases and J 3 bases; nucleotides not matched to a gene: 4. The CDR3 runs to 14 residues. Per the germline V gene, CDR1 is SGHRS and CDR2 is YFSETQ. In DNA, the CDR3 is TGCGCCAGCAGCTGGACAGGGACCGAAGAGACCCAGTACTTC. This sequence encodes CASSWTGTEETQYF.

J is TRBJ1-2 and V is TRBV9; maybe TRBD1 (6 bases). This CDR3 contains 15 residues. Trimming cost V 3 bases and J 7 bases, with 19 bases left between them. Germline CDR1 is SGDLS and CDR2 is YYNGEE. In nucleotides, the CDR3 is TGTGCCAGCAGCGCCCTAGGGGGGGTCGTCGGTGGCTACACCTTC. It yields the protein CASSALGGVVGGYTF.

This chain uses TRBV3-1 (or the pseudogene TRBV3-2) with TRBJ2-7, with TRBD2 matching over 11 bases. With 0 bases clipped from V and 3 bases from J, the junction kept 10 bases outside the gene matches. Germline values: CDR1 LGHDT, CDR2 YNNKEL (reference sequence). This CDR3 is 18 amino acids long. The CDR3: CASSQDPRLAGRFYEQYF. In DNA, the CDR3 is TGTGCCAGCAGCCAAGATCCGAGACTAGCGGGAAGGTTCTACGAGCAGTACTTC.

The CDR3 region has the DNA TGTGCCAGCAGCCGTAGCGGGGGCCTAGATACGCAGTATTTT. Translating gives CASSRSGGLDTQYF. V usage is TRBV3-1 (or the pseudogene TRBV3-2) and J usage is TRBJ2-3; TRBD2 aligns across 9 bases. The CDR3 loop spans 14 amino acids. V trimming: 4 bases; J trimming: 5 bases; junction bases outside the gene matches: 4. Germline V gene lookup returns CDR1 LGHDT and CDR2 YNNKEL (reference sequence).

The chain is built from TRBV6-6 and TRBJ2-5; D perhaps matches TRBD2 (5 bases). The CDR3 consists of 14 residues. Germline V lookup: CDR1 MNHNY, CDR2 SVGAGI (reference sequence). V lost 10 bases to trimming and J lost 2 bases, with 17 bases between them. CDR3 region: CATRGTGSQETQYF. CDR3 DNA: TGTGCCACTCGGGGAACCGGGTCGCAAGAGACCCAGTACTTC.

The chain is built from TRBV19 and TRBJ1-3; 8 bases line up with TRBD1. Germline V lookup: CDR1 LNHDA, CDR2 SQIVND (reference sequence). After removal of 5 bases from V and 0 bases from J, the junction contained 6 bases not matched to a gene. The CDR3 has 16 amino acids. CDR3 nucleotide sequence: TGTGCCAGTAGTCCGGGACAGGTTCACTCTGGAAACACCATATATTTT. Its protein product is CASSPGQVHSGNTIYF.

The chain uses TRBV11-3 and TRBJ1-2; TRBD1 matches 9 bases. Losses at the gene ends were 4 bases for V and 8 bases for J; bases not matched to a gene: 5. The V gene's germline CDR1 is SGHNT and CDR2 YENEEA. CDR3 length equals 13 residues. CDR3 sequence reads: CASSWTGDNGYTF. As DNA, the CDR3 is TGTGCCAGCAGCTGGACAGGGGATAACGGCTACACCTTC. The full variable domain, in which reference TRBV11-3 and TRBJ1-2 provide the parts outside the CDR3, is EAGVVQSPRYKIIEKKQPVAFWCNPISGHNTLYWYLQNLGQGPELLIRYENEEAVDDSQLPKDRFSAERLKGVDSTLKIQPAELGDSAVYLCASSWTGDNGYTFGSGTRLTVV.

This clone was seen a handful of times. This chain uses TRBV6-2 or TRBV6-3 with TRBJ1-2; no definite D call. The CDR3 length is 15 residues. In germline, CDR1 is MNHEY, CDR2 SVGEGT. The V end lost 5 bases, the J end lost 6 bases, and 19 bases lay between the germline ends. The DNA for the CDR3 is TGTGCCAGCAGTGTCCGTCGGGTGGGAGGGAATGGCTACACCTTC. Its protein is CASSVRRVGGNGYTF.

This chain links TRBV28 with TRBJ2-7, with D possibly being TRBD2 (5 bases). The germline gives CDR1 MDHEN, CDR2 SYDVKM. Trimming left V 5 bases short and J 5 bases short, with 19 bases between. This CDR3 has 15 amino acids. The CDR3 loop reads CASSRALVDLHEQYF. CDR3 bases: TGTGCCAGCAGTCGGGCACTAGTCGATCTCCACGAGCAGTACTTC.

V is TRBV18 and J is TRBJ2-1, with 7 bases lining up with TRBD2. With V trimmed by 2 bases and J by 3 bases, 1 base remained unmatched. This CDR3 contains 14 residues. Germline V gives CDR1 KGHSH, CDR2 LQKENI. Here the CDR3 reads CASSPGGGYNEQFF. The CDR3 DNA reads as TGTGCCAGCTCACCAGGGGGGGGCTACAATGAGCAGTTCTTC.

The genes are TRBV6-5 and TRBJ2-7; 8 bases line up with TRBD2. The length of the CDR3 is 15 residues. Germline CDR1 and CDR2: MNHEY and SVGAGI. V lost 5 bases to trimming and J lost 6 bases; unmatched junction nucleotides: 12. CDR3 residues: CASSQDPGLAREQYF. The CDR3 DNA reads as TGTGCCAGCAGTCAGGATCCAGGACTAGCACGCGAGCAGTACTTC.